Detailed here is one T cell receptor beta chain. This clone's antigen is unknown. One base away there is no much larger clone; base qualities are not given. Whole blood was collected in K2EDTA tubes by collaborating institutions according to the institutions' own protocols. For TCRbeta analysis, collaborators shipped samples in one of three forms: frozen whole blood, isolated PBMCs, or DNA extracted from either of those sample types. The data are from a study of blood T cell repertoires in COVID-19 (dated by TCRdb to between 2020 and 2021). About the full investigation: The collaborator samples originated in the United States, Italy and Spain and spanned the acute and convalescent phases of COVID-19. The prospective study material was composed of cDNA or gDNA derived from T cells, B-cell-depleted T cells, or PBMCs. The dataset comprised deeply sampled blood TCRbeta repertoires from subjects exposed to, actively infected with, or recovered from COVID-19. The repertoires were released in a freely available public database meant as a resource for research on the immune response to SARS-CoV-2. The samples were drawn from the first 160 participants of the ongoing ImmuneRACE study and from over a thousand subjects provided by 6 global collaborators. Nearly every sample came with metadata listing a de-identified subject ID, COVID-19 status, age in years and sex. HLA class I and class II types, where available, came from metadata supplied by the sample provider rather than from assay-based typing. What the research found in general, with its limitations: How much clinical and demographic metadata was included differed by source and by participant, and the metadata was provided uncurated.

Including the terminal cysteine and phenylalanine, the CDR3 comprises 16 residues. The sequence is cut down to CDR3 DNA, 48 bases in frame from base 1. From the germline V gene (reference sequence), CDR1 is SGHNT and CDR2 is YYREEE. V is pruned by 5 bases and J by 3 bases, leaving 7 bases of the junction without a gene match. TCRbeta CDR3 regions were amplified from genomic DNA by means of the immunoSEQ Assay, a bias-controlled multiplex PCR. In the authors' own workflow: Nucleated cell counts per sample were estimated from amplification of reference gene primers within the assay. To quantify the absolute abundance of each unique TCRbeta CDR3 rearrangement, sequence reads were collapsed and filtered. For each sample, productive Simpson clonality was calculated as the square root of Simpson's diversity index across productive rearrangements. Here the immuneACCESS table is served through TCRdb, limited to in-frame sequences with V and J called. Missing clones are a known gap in these copies; in checked studies unresolved V genes cover under half, and the rest lacks a known reason. V and J calls and clone size are given by that table; D and trimming were obtained from the DNA. A total of about 180,000 clones appear in this sample, around 87% of them only once. 2.5% to 3.5% of the sample belongs to the ten largest clones.

This TCR was sampled from a woman aged 25 to 39 with active or convalescent COVID-19. Here the chain combines TRBV5-4 and TRBJ2-2; TRBD1 matches 10 bases in the middle. Sequencing input: peripheral blood. The nucleotides read TGTGCCAGCAGTACGGACAGGGGGGAGGACACCGGGGAGCTGTTTTTT. This encodes CASSTDRGEDTGELFF. The entire variable domain, with the stretches around the CDR3 drawn from the reference TRBV5-4 and TRBJ2-2 proteins, is ETGVTQSPTHLIKTRGQQVTLRCSSQSGHNTVSWYQQALGQGPQFIFQYYREEENGRGNFPPRFSGLQFPNYSSELNVNALELDDSALYLCASSTDRGEDTGELFFGEGSRLTVL.